This T cell receptor beta chain was obtained from a study of control samples from healthy donors and cancer patients. V lost 6 bases, J lost 8 bases, and 22 bases stayed unmatched. The germline gives CDR1 KGHDR, CDR2 SFDVKD. This CDR3 has 18 amino acids. The assay was immunoSEQ multiplex PCR, and TCRdb's table has in-frame clones only and misses some. Here the sample spans around 77,000 clones, 92% being singletons. The chain is built from TRBV24-1 and TRBJ1-2, with 8 bases fitting TRBD1. The sequenced material came from blood. The clonotype originates from a woman in her fifties or sixties in good health. The CDR3 DNA reads TGTGCCACCAGTTACCTTTCGGGCAGGGGGCGCCGGGAGGAGGGCTACACCTTC. Its translation: CATSYLSGRGRREEGYTF.